This T cell receptor (beta chain) was sequenced in a study of T cells expressing NK-cell markers. Study information: Researchers got TCR beta repertoires out of sorted CD3+CD56+NKG2C+, CD3+CD56+NKG2C- and CD3+CD56-NKG2C+ T cells.

Germline V gene sequence: CDR1 MNHEY, CDR2 SVGEGT. This CDR3 spans 16 amino acids. Generation of TCR beta cDNA was performed by 5'RACE template switching incorporating UMIs. From its re-call of the 5' RACE reads, TCRdb lists each CDR3 protein once, without DNA. This sample's clone table lists approximately 550,000 distinct CDR3 sequences. This receptor was obtained from a man aged 18 to 29 in good health. Sequencing used blood T cells: a sorted CD56 or NKG2C T cell subset, CD4+ or CD8+ T cells, or bulk PBMC T cells (not recorded which). The gene calls are TRBV6-2 or TRBV6-3 and TRBJ2-2; as DNA is missing, the TRBD2 call by TCRdb cannot be tested. The CDR3 protein is CASSYPSGRAAGELFF.